This T cell receptor (beta chain) was sequenced in a study of T cell responses to AZD1222 COVID-19 vaccine. Study-level results: Spike-wide vaccine-associated CD4 TCRs dominated at 160-218 and 743-854. Epitopes outside B.1.351 and B.1.1.7 mutated regions reportedly drew nearly half of spike TCRs. Repertoires were sampled only after the peak T cell response.

Germline CDR1 KGHDR, CDR2 SFDVKD. This CDR3 has 14 amino acids. V was trimmed by 2 bases and J by 10 bases, leaving 14 bases between them. In this sample, this clone turned up once. The antigen is unknown. Clones were read by immunoSEQ multiplex PCR, and TCRdb kept only the in-frame ones, dropping some. The table includes about 100,000 clones, roughly 83% detected once. The starting material was peripheral blood, obtained on day 0 of AZD1222 vaccination. The source is an adult in good health. The chain links TRBV24-1 to TRBJ2-1; no definite D call. The CDR3: CATSDSRALREQFF. The CDR3 bases are TGTGCCACCAGTGATTCCCGGGCCCTCCGGGAGCAGTTCTTC.